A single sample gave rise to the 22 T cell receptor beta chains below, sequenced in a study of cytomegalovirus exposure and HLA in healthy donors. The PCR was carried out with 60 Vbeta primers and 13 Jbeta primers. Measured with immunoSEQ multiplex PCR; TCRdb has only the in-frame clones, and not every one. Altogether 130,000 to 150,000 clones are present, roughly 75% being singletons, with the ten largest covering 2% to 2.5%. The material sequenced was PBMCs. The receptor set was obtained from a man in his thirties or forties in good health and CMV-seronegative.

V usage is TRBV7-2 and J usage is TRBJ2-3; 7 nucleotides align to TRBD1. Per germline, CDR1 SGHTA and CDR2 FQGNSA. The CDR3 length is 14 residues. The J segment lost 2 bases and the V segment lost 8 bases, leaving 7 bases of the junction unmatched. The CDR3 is CASGPGTVTDTQYF. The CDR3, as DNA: TGTGCCAGCGGCCCCGGGACAGTCACAGATACGCAGTATTTT.

This CDR3 reads CASSVIAQGNQPQHF. The CDR3 DNA sequence: TGTGCCAGTAGTGTAATCGCGCAGGGTAACCAGCCCCAGCATTTT. The chain employs TRBV19 and TRBJ1-5; tentative D call: TRBD1 (5 bases). Germline CDR1 and CDR2: LNHDA and SQIVND (reference sequence). The CDR3 consists of 15 residues. Trimming took 5 bases from V and 7 from J, leaving 18 bases between them.

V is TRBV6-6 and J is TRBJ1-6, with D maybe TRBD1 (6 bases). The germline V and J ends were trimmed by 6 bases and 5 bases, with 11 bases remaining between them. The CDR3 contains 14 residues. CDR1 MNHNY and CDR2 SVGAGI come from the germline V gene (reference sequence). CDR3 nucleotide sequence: TGTGCCAGCAGGCAGGGGTTAGATAATTCACCCCTCCACTTT. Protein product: CASRQGLDNSPLHF.

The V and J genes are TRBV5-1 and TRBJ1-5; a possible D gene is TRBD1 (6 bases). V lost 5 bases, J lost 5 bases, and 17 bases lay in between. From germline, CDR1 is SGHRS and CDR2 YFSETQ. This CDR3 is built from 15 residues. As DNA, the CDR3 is TGCGCCAGCAGACCAGGGGCATCGGGCGATCAGCCCCAGCATTTT. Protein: CASRPGASGDQPQHF.

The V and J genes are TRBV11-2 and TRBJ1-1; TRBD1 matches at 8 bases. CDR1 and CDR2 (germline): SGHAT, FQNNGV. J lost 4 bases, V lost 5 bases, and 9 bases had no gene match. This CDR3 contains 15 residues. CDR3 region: CASSLRQGFGTEAFF. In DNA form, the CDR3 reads TGTGCCAGCAGCCTCCGACAGGGGTTCGGCACTGAAGCTTTCTTT.

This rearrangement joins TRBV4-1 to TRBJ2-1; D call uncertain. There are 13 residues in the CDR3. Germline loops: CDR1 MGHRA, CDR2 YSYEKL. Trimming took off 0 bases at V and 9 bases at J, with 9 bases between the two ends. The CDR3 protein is CASSQDARGEQFF. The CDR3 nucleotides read TGCGCCAGCAGCCAAGATGCCCGCGGTGAGCAGTTCTTC.

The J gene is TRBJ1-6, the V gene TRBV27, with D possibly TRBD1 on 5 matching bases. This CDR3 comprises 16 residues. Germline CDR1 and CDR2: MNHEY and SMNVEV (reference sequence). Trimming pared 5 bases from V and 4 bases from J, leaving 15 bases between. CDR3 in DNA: TGTGCCAGCAGTAAGATCGGAGGGGAGTATAATTCACCCCTCCACTTT. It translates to CASSKIGGEYNSPLHF.

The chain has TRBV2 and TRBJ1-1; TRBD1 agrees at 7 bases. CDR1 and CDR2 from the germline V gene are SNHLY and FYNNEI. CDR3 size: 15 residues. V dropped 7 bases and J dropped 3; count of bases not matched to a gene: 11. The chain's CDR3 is CASTPAEGADTEAFF. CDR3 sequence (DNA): TGTGCCAGCACCCCCGCCGAGGGGGCTGACACTGAAGCTTTCTTT.

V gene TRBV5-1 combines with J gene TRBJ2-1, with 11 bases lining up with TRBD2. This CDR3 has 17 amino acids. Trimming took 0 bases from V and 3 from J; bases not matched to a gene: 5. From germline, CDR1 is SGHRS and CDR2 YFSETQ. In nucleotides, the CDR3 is TGCGCCAGCAGCTTGGCCTGGACTAGCGGGCGCTACAATGAGCAGTTCTTC. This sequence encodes CASSLAWTSGRYNEQFF.

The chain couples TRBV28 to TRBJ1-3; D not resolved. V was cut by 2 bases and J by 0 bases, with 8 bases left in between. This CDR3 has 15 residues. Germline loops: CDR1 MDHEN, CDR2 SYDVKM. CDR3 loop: CASSLARSSGNTIYF. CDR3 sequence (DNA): TGTGCCAGCAGTTTAGCCAGAAGCTCTGGAAACACCATATATTTT. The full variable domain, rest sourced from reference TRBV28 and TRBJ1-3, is DVKVTQSSRYLVKRTGEKVFLECVQDMDHENMFWYRQDPGLGLRLIYFSYDVKMKEKGDIPEGYSVSREKKERFSLILESASTNQTSMYLCASSLARSSGNTIYFGEGSWLTVV.

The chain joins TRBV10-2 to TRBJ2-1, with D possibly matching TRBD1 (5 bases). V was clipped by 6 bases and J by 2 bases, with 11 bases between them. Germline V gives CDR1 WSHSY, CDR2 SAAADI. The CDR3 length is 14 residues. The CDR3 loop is CASSPDITYNEQFF. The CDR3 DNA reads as TGCGCCAGCAGCCCGGACATTACCTACAATGAGCAGTTCTTC.

The CDR3 sequence is CASSLGEGSPEAFF. CDR3 nucleotides: TGTGCCAGCAGCTTAGGGGAGGGGTCCCCTGAAGCTTTCTTT. The chain links TRBV7-6 to TRBJ1-1; the D gene is possibly TRBD1 (5 bases). The V gene's germline CDR1 is SGHVS and CDR2 FNYEAQ. This CDR3 spans 14 amino acids. Trimming shortened V by 1 base and J by 6 bases, and 12 bases separated the two germline ends.

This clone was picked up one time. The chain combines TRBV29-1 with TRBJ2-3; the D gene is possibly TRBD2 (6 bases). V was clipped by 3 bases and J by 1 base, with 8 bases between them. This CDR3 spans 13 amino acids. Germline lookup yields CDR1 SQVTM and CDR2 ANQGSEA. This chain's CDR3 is CSVDREGTDTQYF. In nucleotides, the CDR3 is TGCAGCGTTGACAGGGAGGGCACAGATACGCAGTATTTT.

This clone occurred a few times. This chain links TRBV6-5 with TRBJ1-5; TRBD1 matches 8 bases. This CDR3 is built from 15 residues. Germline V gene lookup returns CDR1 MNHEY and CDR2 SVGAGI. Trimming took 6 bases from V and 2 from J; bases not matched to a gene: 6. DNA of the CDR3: TGTGCCAGCAGGGCACCGGGACAGGGCAATCAGCCCCAGCATTTT. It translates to CASRAPGQGNQPQHF.

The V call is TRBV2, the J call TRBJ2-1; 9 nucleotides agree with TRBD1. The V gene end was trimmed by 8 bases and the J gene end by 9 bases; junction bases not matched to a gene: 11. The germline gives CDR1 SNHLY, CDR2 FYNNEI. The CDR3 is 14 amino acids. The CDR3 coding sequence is TGTGCCAGCGTCGATACGGGACAGGGATCTGAGCAGTTCTTC. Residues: CASVDTGQGSEQFF.

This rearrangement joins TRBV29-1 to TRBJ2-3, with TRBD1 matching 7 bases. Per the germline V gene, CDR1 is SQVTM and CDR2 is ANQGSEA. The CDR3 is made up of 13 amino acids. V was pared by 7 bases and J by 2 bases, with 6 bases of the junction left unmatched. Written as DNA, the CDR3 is TGCAGCGCCGACAGGGACCTCACAGATACGCAGTATTTT. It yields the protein CSADRDLTDTQYF.

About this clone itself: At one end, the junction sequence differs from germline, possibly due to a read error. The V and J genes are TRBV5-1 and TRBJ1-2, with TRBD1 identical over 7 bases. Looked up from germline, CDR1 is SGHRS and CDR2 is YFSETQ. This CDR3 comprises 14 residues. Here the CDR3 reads CASNPRQGNYGYPF. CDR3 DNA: TGCGCCAGCAATCCCCGACAGGGAAACTATGGCTACCCCTTC.

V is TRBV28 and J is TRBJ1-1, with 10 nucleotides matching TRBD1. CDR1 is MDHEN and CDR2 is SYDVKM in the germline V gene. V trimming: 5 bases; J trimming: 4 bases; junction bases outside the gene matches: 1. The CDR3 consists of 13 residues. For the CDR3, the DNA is TGTGCCAGCAGTGGACAGGGGGGCACTGAAGCTTTCTTT. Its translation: CASSGQGGTEAFF.

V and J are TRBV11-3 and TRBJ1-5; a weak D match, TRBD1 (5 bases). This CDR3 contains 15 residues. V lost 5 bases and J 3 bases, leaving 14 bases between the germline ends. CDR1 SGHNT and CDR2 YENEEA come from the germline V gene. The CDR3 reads CASSPGRRDNQPQHF. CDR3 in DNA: TGTGCCAGCAGCCCAGGGCGAAGGGACAATCAGCCCCAGCATTTT.

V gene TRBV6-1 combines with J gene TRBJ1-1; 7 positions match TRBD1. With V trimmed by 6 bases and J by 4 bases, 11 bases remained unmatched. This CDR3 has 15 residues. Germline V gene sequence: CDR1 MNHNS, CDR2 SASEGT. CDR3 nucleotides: TGTGCCAGCAGGACCGAGACAGGGAGAAGCACTGAAGCTTTCTTT. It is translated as CASRTETGRSTEAFF.

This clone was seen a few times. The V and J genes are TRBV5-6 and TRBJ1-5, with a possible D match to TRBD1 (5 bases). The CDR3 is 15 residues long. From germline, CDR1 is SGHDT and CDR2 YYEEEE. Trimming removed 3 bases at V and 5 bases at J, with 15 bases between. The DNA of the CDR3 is TGTGCCAGCAGCTGGAGTTTAACAGGCCATCAGCCCCAGCATTTT. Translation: CASSWSLTGHQPQHF.

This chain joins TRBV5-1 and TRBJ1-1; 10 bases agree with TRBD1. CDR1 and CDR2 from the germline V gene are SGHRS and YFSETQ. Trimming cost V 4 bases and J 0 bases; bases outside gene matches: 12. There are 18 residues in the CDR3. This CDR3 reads CASSRVPGQGTLNTEAFF. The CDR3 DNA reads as TGCGCCAGCAGCCGCGTACCGGGACAGGGGACATTGAACACTGAAGCTTTCTTT.